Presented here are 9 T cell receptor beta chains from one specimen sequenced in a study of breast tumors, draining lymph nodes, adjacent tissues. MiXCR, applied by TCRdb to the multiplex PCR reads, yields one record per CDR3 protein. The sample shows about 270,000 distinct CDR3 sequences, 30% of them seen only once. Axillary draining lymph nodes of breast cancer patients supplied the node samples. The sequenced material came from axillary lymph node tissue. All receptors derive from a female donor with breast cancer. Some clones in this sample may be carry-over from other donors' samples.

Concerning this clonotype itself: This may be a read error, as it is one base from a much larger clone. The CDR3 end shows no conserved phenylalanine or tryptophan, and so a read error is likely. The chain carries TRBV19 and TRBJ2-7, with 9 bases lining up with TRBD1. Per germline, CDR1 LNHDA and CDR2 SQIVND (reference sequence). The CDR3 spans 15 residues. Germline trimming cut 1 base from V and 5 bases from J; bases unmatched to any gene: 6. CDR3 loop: CASSIVYRGRDEQYL. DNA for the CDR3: TGTGCCAGTAGTATAGTTTACAGGGGGCGCGACGAGCAGTACCTC.

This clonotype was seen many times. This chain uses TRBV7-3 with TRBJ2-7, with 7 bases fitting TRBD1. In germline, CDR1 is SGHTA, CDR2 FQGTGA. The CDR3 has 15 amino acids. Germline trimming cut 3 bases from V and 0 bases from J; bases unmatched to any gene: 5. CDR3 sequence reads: CASSFRTGNSYEQYF. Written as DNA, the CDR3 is TGTGCCAGCAGCTTCCGGACAGGCAACTCCTACGAGCAGTACTTC.

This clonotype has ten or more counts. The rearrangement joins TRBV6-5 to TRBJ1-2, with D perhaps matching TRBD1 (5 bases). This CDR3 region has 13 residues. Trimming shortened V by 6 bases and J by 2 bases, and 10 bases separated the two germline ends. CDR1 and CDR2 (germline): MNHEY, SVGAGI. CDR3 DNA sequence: TGTGCCAGCAGAGAGGGACGCAACTATGGCTACACCTTC. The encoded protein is CASREGRNYGYTF.

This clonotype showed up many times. Here the CDR3 reads CSVLRLGTGGTNNEKLFF. As DNA, the CDR3 is TGCAGCGTGCTTCGACTAGGGACAGGGGGCACCAATAATGAAAAACTGTTTTTT. V and J are TRBV29-1 and TRBJ1-4; TRBD1 matches 12 bases. CDR1 and CDR2 from the germline V gene are SQVTM and ANQGSEA. The trim removed 6 bases at V and 4 bases at J, leaving 15 bases unmatched. This CDR3 has 18 residues.

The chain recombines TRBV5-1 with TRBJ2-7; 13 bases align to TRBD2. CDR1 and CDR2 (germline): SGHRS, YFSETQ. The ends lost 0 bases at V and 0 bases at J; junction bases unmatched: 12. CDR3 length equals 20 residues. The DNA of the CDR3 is TGCGCCAGCAGCTTGGAGACATGGGGACTAGCGGGGAAGAGCTCCTACGAGCAGTACTTC. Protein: CASSLETWGLAGKSSYEQYF.

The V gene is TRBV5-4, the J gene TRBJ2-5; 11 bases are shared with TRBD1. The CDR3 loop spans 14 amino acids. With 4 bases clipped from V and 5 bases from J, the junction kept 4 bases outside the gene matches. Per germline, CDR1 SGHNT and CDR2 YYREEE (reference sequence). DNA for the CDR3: TGTGCCAGCAGCGGGGGACAGGGGGGGGAGACCCAGTACTTC. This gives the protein CASSGGQGGETQYF.

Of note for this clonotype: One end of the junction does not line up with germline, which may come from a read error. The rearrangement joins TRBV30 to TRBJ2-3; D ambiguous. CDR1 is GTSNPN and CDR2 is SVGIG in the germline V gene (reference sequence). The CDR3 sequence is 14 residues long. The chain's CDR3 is CAWGVWRITDTQYF. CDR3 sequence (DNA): TGTGCCTGGGGTGTTTGGCGAATCACAGATACGCAGTATTTT. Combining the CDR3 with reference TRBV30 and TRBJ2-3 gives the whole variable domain SQTIHQWPATLVQPVGSPLSLECTVEGTSNPNLYWYRQAAGRGLQLLFYSVGIGQISSEVPQNLSASRPQDRQFILSSKKLLLSDSGFYLCAWGVWRITDTQYFGPGTRLTVL.

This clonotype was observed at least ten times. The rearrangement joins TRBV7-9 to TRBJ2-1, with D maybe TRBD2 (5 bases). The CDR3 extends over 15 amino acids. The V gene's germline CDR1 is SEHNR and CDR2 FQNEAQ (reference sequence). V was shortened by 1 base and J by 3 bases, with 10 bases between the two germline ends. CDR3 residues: CASSLGLASYNEQFF. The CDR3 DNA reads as TGTGCCAGCAGCTTAGGTCTAGCAAGCTACAATGAGCAGTTCTTC.

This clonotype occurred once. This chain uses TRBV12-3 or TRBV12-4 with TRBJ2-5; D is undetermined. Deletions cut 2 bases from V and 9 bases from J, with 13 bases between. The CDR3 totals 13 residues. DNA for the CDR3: TGTGCCAGCAGTTTAAATGTGAATCAGCCCCAGTACTTC. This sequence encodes CASSLNVNQPQYF.